The next 18 T cell receptor beta chains were all read from a single sample in a study of shared clonotypes between healthy human individuals. Data came from immunoSEQ multiplex PCR; TCRdb stores just in-frame clones and leaves some out. The sample records around 2,000,000 clones, about 95% being singletons. CD45RO negativity and positive selection for CCR7 defined naive CD8 cells, a population that excluded terminally differentiated effector memory CD45RA+ cells. Sequences were obtained from naive CD8+ T cells sorted from blood. These receptors all come from a man between 18 and 29 years old in good health.

The V call is TRBV14, the J call TRBJ1-1; D may be TRBD1 (6 bases). In germline, CDR1 is SGHDN, CDR2 FVKESK. CDR3 length: 16 residues. The ends were cut back, 5 bases at V and 0 bases at J, with 16 bases in the middle. CDR3: CASSAEQGELNTEAFF. The CDR3 nucleotides are TGTGCCAGCAGCGCGGAACAGGGCGAATTGAACACTGAAGCTTTCTTT.

This clone is a singleton in its sample. The CDR3 DNA sequence: TGTGCCAGCAGTTTATACCCCGAGGGACTAGCGGGGGGCACAGATACGCAGTATTTT. Its translation: CASSLYPEGLAGGTDTQYF. The chain couples TRBV27 to TRBJ2-3, with 14 nucleotides matching TRBD2. Germline V gene sequence: CDR1 MNHEY, CDR2 SMNVEV (reference sequence). The CDR3 spans 19 residues. After removal of 1 base from V and 1 base from J, the junction contained 7 bases not matched to a gene.

This rearrangement joins TRBV27 to TRBJ1-2, with 8 bases fitting TRBD1. This CDR3 region has 13 residues. Trimming cost V 5 bases and J 8 bases; bases outside gene matches: 7. Germline V gene lookup returns CDR1 MNHEY and CDR2 SMNVEV (reference sequence). The CDR3 DNA is TGTGCCAGCAGTGAAGACAGGGGTAGCGGCTACACCTTC. The encoded protein is CASSEDRGSGYTF.

The chain combines TRBV30 with TRBJ2-7; 9 bases match TRBD2. Trimming cost V 8 bases and J 0 bases; bases outside gene matches: 2. Germline values: CDR1 GTSNPN, CDR2 SVGIG (reference sequence). This CDR3 has 12 amino acids. CDR3 DNA: TGTGCCGGTAGCGGGAGCTCCTACGAGCAGTACTTC. Its protein product is CAGSGSSYEQYF.

The chain is built from TRBV10-1 and TRBJ2-7; D remains ambiguous. Germline CDR1 reads WNHNN; CDR2 reads SYGVQD (reference sequence). The CDR3 runs to 13 residues. V gave up 0 bases and J gave up 1 base, with 4 bases separating them. The CDR3 loop is CASSESISYEQYF. CDR3 sequence (DNA): TGCGCCAGCAGTGAGTCGATATCCTACGAGCAGTACTTC.

With regard to this clone: Distinct nucleotide sequences in the sample also encode this CDR3. J is TRBJ2-5 and V is TRBV7-9, with 8 bases aligning to TRBD2. V dropped 1 base and J dropped 5; count of bases not matched to a gene: 0. The CDR3 sequence is 13 residues long. CDR1 and CDR2 from the germline V gene are SEHNR and FQNEAQ (reference sequence). The CDR3 spells CASSLGGGETQYF. The CDR3 DNA reads TGTGCCAGCAGCTTAGGCGGGGGGGAGACCCAGTACTTC. The variable domain in full, completed from reference TRBV7-9 and TRBJ2-5, reads DTGVSQNPRHKITKRGQNVTFRCDPISEHNRLYWYRQTLGQGPEFLTYFQNEAQLEKSRLLSDRFSAERPKGSFSTLEIQRTEQGDSAMYLCASSLGGGETQYFGPGTRLLVL.

The V and J genes are TRBV7-9 and TRBJ2-1; possible D gene TRBD2, 5 bases. Germline CDR1 SEHNR, CDR2 FQNEAQ (reference sequence). The ends were cut back, 1 base at V and 13 bases at J, with 14 bases in the middle. CDR3 length: 13 residues. Here the CDR3 DNA reads TGTGCCAGCAGCTTAGAGGCGTCAGCGGATCAGTTCTTC. Translating it yields CASSLEASADQFF.

The rearrangement uses TRBV19 and TRBJ1-1; TRBD1 agrees at 7 bases. CDR3 length equals 12 residues. Germline V CDR1 and CDR2: LNHDA, SQIVND (reference sequence). Unmatched junction bases numbered 7, after V lost 10 bases and J lost 5 bases. CDR3 in DNA: TGTGCCATTCGACAGGGTCGAACTGAAGCTTTCTTT. Protein: CAIRQGRTEAFF.

CDR3 sequence: CASSYGGTTDEQFF. The CDR3 bases are TGTGCCAGCAGTTACGGCGGGACAACGGATGAGCAGTTCTTC. This chain uses TRBV6-5 with TRBJ2-1, with D possibly being TRBD1 or TRBD2 (6 bases each). CDR1 is MNHEY and CDR2 is SVGAGI in the germline V gene. This CDR3 region has 14 residues. Trimming removed 2 bases from V and 8 bases from J, with 13 bases in between.

The V call is TRBV4-3, the J call TRBJ2-7, with D hard to call. Trimming pared 0 bases from V and 5 bases from J, leaving 8 bases between. CDR1 and CDR2 (germline): LGHNA, YSLEER. The CDR3 runs to 13 residues. The CDR3 DNA reads as TGCGCCAGCAGCCAAGAAAACAGCAACGAGCAGTACTTC. Amino acids: CASSQENSNEQYF.

CDR3 amino acids: CASSEAAGTSGIGEQFF. CDR3 coding DNA: TGTGCCAGCAGTGAAGCCGCCGGGACTAGCGGGATAGGGGAGCAGTTCTTC. The genes are TRBV2 and TRBJ2-1, with 13 nucleotides matching TRBD2. Germline CDR1 is SNHLY and CDR2 is FYNNEI. The junction had 9 bases not matched to a gene; V was cut back by 0 bases and J by 10 bases. The CDR3 contains 17 residues. The full variable domain, completed using reference TRBV2 and TRBJ2-1, is EPEVTQTPSHQVTQMGQEVILRCVPISNHLYFYWYRQILGQKVEFLVSFYNNEISEKSEIFDDQFSVERPDGSNFTLKIRSTKLEDSAMYFCASSEAAGTSGIGEQFFGPGTRLTVL.

This clone turned up a few times. The chain links TRBV4-1 to TRBJ1-3; D call uncertain. Trimming pared 0 bases from V and 0 bases from J, leaving 3 bases between. Germline-derived CDR1 and CDR2 are MGHRA and YSYEKL. The CDR3 covers 14 residues. DNA of the CDR3: TGCGCCAGCAGCCAAGAAGGCTCTGGAAACACCATATATTTT. Translating gives CASSQEGSGNTIYF.

As concerns this clone: The sample has other DNA sequences that encode this CDR3 too. V gene TRBV5-1 combines with J gene TRBJ2-1, with D possibly matching TRBD2 (6 bases). From germline, CDR1 is SGHRS and CDR2 YFSETQ. The V end lost 0 bases, the J end lost 2 bases, and 9 bases lay between the germline ends. This CDR3 contains 15 residues. The CDR3 region is CASSLVGGAYNEQFF. The CDR3 DNA follows: TGCGCCAGCAGCTTGGTCGGGGGAGCCTACAATGAGCAGTTCTTC. The full variable domain, rest sourced from reference TRBV5-1 and TRBJ2-1, is KAGVTQTPRYLIKTRGQQVTLSCSPISGHRSVSWYQQTPGQGLQFLFEYFSETQRNKGNFPGRFSGRQFSNSRSEMNVSTLELGDSALYLCASSLVGGAYNEQFFGPGTRLTVL.

The chain carries TRBV30 and TRBJ2-5, with D possibly TRBD2 on 5 matching bases. The CDR3 is made up of 18 amino acids. Germline V gene sequence: CDR1 GTSNPN, CDR2 SVGIG (reference sequence). Trimming removed 0 bases from V and 2 bases from J, with 22 bases in between. The CDR3: CAWSVLAAVFGVQETQYF. The CDR3 bases are TGTGCCTGGAGTGTACTCGCCGCCGTCTTCGGGGTGCAAGAGACCCAGTACTTC.

This chain uses TRBV28 with TRBJ2-7, with D possibly TRBD2 on 5 matching bases. Germline-derived CDR1 and CDR2 are MDHEN and SYDVKM. This CDR3 is built from 15 residues. Trimming cost V 6 bases and J 3 bases, with 18 bases left between them. As DNA, the CDR3 is TGTGCCAGCAGCTTGGTCGGGGAGTCCCTCTACGAGCAGTACTTC. Translated: CASSLVGESLYEQYF.

The V call is TRBV11-3, the J call TRBJ2-2, with D perhaps given as TRBD1 or TRBD2 (5 bases each). Trimming took off 5 bases at V and 1 base at J, with 5 bases between the two ends. This CDR3 spans 13 amino acids. Germline V gives CDR1 SGHNT, CDR2 YENEEA. The CDR3 region is CASSGGNTGELFF. CDR3 in DNA: TGTGCCAGCAGCGGGGGGAACACCGGGGAGCTGTTTTTT.

This sequence joins TRBV25-1 and TRBJ1-6; D perhaps matches TRBD1 (5 bases). The CDR3 totals 16 residues. V was pared by 4 bases and J by 0 bases, with 10 bases between. CDR1 is MGHDK, CDR2 SYGVNS, per germline. The CDR3 coding sequence is TGTGCCAGCAGTGCCTCAGGGAGCTCCTATAATTCACCCCTCCACTTT. Translating gives CASSASGSSYNSPLHF. Full variable domain (rest looked up from reference TRBV25-1 and TRBJ1-6): EADIYQTPRYLVIGTGKKITLECSQTMGHDKMYWYQQDPGMELHLIHYSYGVNSTEKGDLSSESTVSRIRTEHFPLTLESARPSHTSQYLCASSASGSSYNSPLHFGNGTRLTVT.

This clone appeared a single time. J is TRBJ2-1 and V is TRBV5-8; a possible D gene is TRBD2 (6 bases). Germline V gene lookup returns CDR1 SGHTS and CDR2 YDEGEE. The CDR3 is 16 residues long. V lost 0 bases to trimming and J lost 4 bases, with 14 bases between them. CDR3 region: CASSLGWGVRYNEQFF. CDR3 sequence (DNA): TGTGCCAGCAGCTTGGGCTGGGGGGTACGGTACAATGAGCAGTTCTTC.